Included here is one T cell receptor beta chain sequence, with context. The CDR3 spans 15 residues. The germline V gene encodes CDR1 MNHNS and CDR2 SASEGT. Trimming at V came to 0 bases and at J to 0 bases, leaving 2 bases not matched to a gene. This sample was included in a study of cytomegalovirus exposure and HLA in healthy donors. The PCR contained 60 Vbeta and 13 Jbeta primers. TCRdb's table, derived via immunoSEQ multiplex PCR, lists solely in-frame clones and lacks some. Altogether 150,000 to 200,000 clones are present, around three quarters being singletons, with the ten largest covering about 2.2%.

This receptor was taken from a woman aged 45 to 65 in good health and CMV-seronegative. V usage is TRBV6-1 and J usage is TRBJ2-7, with 7 bases identical to TRBD2. Source material: PBMCs. The CDR3 nucleotides are TGTGCCAGCAGTGAAGCAGCGGGGAGCTCCTACGAGCAGTACTTC. Its translation: CASSEAAGSSYEQYF.